This T cell receptor beta chain was recovered during a study of shared clonotypes between healthy human individuals. Study results and caveats: In this cohort, only blood was sampled, and tissue repertoires likely differ.

Deep-level running was used for the assay. Assay: immunoSEQ multiplex PCR; the TCRdb copy retains only in-frame clones and omits some. The sample contains about 2.3 million clones, approximately 90% of which appear only once. A CD45RA+ naive subset and a CD45RA-negative memory subset were split from CD4+ cells. The germline V gene encodes CDR1 MNHEY and CDR2 SMNVEV (reference sequence). The V end lost 6 bases, the J end lost 2 bases, and 16 bases lay between the germline ends. The CDR3 spans 16 residues. Points on this clone: Antigen: not known.

The chain joins TRBV27 to TRBJ2-2; perhaps TRBD1 as D (8 bases). The material sequenced was naive CD4+ T cells from PBMCs. Documented subset: CD45RA+ positively selected. The source of this sequence is a young man in good health. Some clones in this sample may be carry-over from other donors' samples. The CDR3 bases are TGTGCCAGCAGCAGATACAGGGGGGGCAACACCGGGGAGCTGTTTTTT. This sequence encodes CASSRYRGGNTGELFF.